The T cell receptor (beta chain) described here comes from a study of low-dose radiotherapy and immunotherapy resistance in tumors (dated by TCRdb to between 2021 and 2024). Regarding the research as a whole: Cohort 1 received 0.5 Gy per fraction every 2 weeks, with a prescribed total PTV dose of 6.5 Gy. The trial did not randomize participants into treatment groups. In Cohort 2, 1 Gy per fraction was delivered every two weeks, for a total of 13 Gy over 26 weeks. Eight patients were included in the translational analysis, namely three from the first dose cohort plus the first five from the second dose cohort. Cyclophosphamide 200 mg/m2 was given intravenously every two weeks, one day before each radiation and immunotherapy administration. Starting on cycle 1 day 1, patients took 300 mg of aspirin by mouth once daily for four cycles. Nivolumab and ipilimumab were both given intravenously, with nivolumab at a 240 mg flat dose every two weeks and ipilimumab at 1 mg/kg every six weeks.

The donors took part in RACIN, a single-arm, phase I, dose-escalation trial that combined nivolumab, ipilimumab, aspirin, low-dose cyclophosphamide and low-dose radiotherapy. To be eligible, a patient needed to have an advanced solid tumor that was TIL-negative. Comments on this clonotype: Its cognate antigen has yet to be identified. Base quality data are lacking; no much larger clone is found one base away.

To make first-strand cDNA, Superscript III was used along with a set of TRAV- and TRBV-specific primers so that both the TCRalpha and TCRbeta chains were covered. TCRs were amplified with Phusion for 15 to 20 PCR cycles, with a constant-region primer paired with the adapter attached to the V primers. Isolated mRNA was amplified with the MessageAmp II aRNA Amplification Kit, using a roughly 17-hour in vitro transcription at 37°C. The Dynabeads mRNA DIRECT Purification Kit was used to isolate the mRNA for TCR sequencing. Indexed Illumina adapters were added in a second Phusion PCR of around 27 cycles, and the PCR products were purified with AMPure XP beads. Processing in the source paper ran as follows. Custom Perl scripts were used to pool TCR sequences that encoded the same protein, to remove out-of-frame sequences, and to calculate the abundance of each clonotype. Any TCR sequence supported by only a single read was excluded from analysis. Among the metrics used to describe the repertoires were Shannon entropy, Gini index, clonality, richness, and the frequency of TCRs shared between repertoires. Through fastp at Q25 and MiXCR, TCRdb rebuilt clones from the public reads, retaining in-frame beta chains. Every entry covers one CDR3 protein and lists the most common genes and DNA from its rows. The V and J calls follow TCRdb's processing rather than the paper's. The sample has 8,500 to 14,000 distinct CDR3 sequences on record, roughly 60% of them singletons. Over 9.5% of the sample is taken by the ten largest.

CDR1 LNHDA and CDR2 SQIVND are derived from the germline V gene (reference sequence). V loses 4 bases, J loses 0 bases, and the germline ends lie 13 bases apart. Its CDR3 holds 15 amino acids, cysteine through phenylalanine. Just CDR3 DNA is preserved here, 45 bases in frame from base 1. The chain employs TRBV19 and TRBJ2-7; a tentative D call is TRBD1 (5 bases match). This clonotype was sampled from a human donor with advanced metastatic prostate, ovarian, gallbladder or colorectal cancer (not recorded which). This table probably holds off-target reads from a library built for another chain. CDR3 region: CASSNWTRSSYEQYF. The base sequence is TGTGCCAGTAGTAATTGGACAAGGAGCTCCTACGAGCAGTACTTC.